Below, 26 T cell receptor beta chains from the same sample are listed, as sequenced in a study of blood T cell repertoires in COVID-19. Profiling relied on immunoSEQ multiplex PCR, and the TCRdb table lists in-frame clones only, not all of them. This repertoire shows around 93,000 clones, 90% found once; its top ten account for over 5%. Material: peripheral blood. The receptors originated from a man aged 18 to 29 with COVID-19, enrolled during active disease.

The chain links TRBV7-2 to TRBJ2-3; TRBD2 agrees at 10 bases. This CDR3 is built from 14 residues. Germline V gives CDR1 SGHTA, CDR2 FQGNSA. J lost 4 bases, V lost 8 bases, and 6 bases had no gene match. The CDR3 sequence: CASSPSGRADTQYF. DNA for the CDR3: TGTGCCAGCTCCCCTAGCGGGAGAGCAGATACGCAGTATTTT.

The chain recombines TRBV7-9 with TRBJ2-1; D gene uncertain. CDR3 size: 15 residues. The germline V gene encodes CDR1 SEHNR and CDR2 FQNEAQ (reference sequence). V was pared by 1 base and J by 6 bases, with 13 bases between. The CDR3 DNA sequence: TGTGCCAGCAGCTTAGGGGTGGGCCTACTCAATGAGCAGTTCTTC. Amino acid sequence: CASSLGVGLLNEQFF. Using reference TRBV7-9 and TRBJ2-1 for the parts outside the CDR3, the full variable domain is DTGVSQNPRHKITKRGQNVTFRCDPISEHNRLYWYRQTLGQGPEFLTYFQNEAQLEKSRLLSDRFSAERPKGSFSTLEIQRTEQGDSAMYLCASSLGVGLLNEQFFGPGTRLTVL.

This clone was picked up one time. The chain is built from TRBV24-1 and TRBJ2-1; 8 bases align to TRBD1. Germline V gene data show CDR1 as KGHDR and CDR2 as SFDVKD. This CDR3 spans 17 amino acids. Trimming cost V 2 bases and J 4 bases; bases outside gene matches: 9. CDR3 loop: CATSDSAGQGVYNEQFF. DNA of the CDR3: TGTGCCACCAGTGATTCGGCCGGACAGGGCGTATACAATGAGCAGTTCTTC.

This sequence joins TRBV5-1 and TRBJ2-2, with 7 nucleotides matching TRBD1. The CDR3 spans 17 residues. J lost 1 base, V lost 0 bases, and 6 bases had no gene match. Germline V gene sequence: CDR1 SGHRS, CDR2 YFSETQ. The CDR3 reads CASSLARDRVNTGELFF. The CDR3 DNA is TGCGCCAGCAGCTTGGCCCGGGACAGAGTGAACACCGGGGAGCTGTTTTTT.

The chain employs TRBV13 and TRBJ2-3; no clear D gene. The CDR3 runs 15 residues. Germline V gives CDR1 PRHDT, CDR2 FYEKMQ (reference sequence). V was cut by 0 bases and J by 4 bases, with 11 bases left in between. The CDR3 region is CASSLGIGTADTQYF. The CDR3 DNA reads as TGTGCCAGCAGCTTAGGCATTGGCACAGCAGATACGCAGTATTTT.

The chain is built from TRBV15 and TRBJ2-7, with 7 bases identical to TRBD2. The V gene end was trimmed by 0 bases and the J gene end by 0 bases; junction bases not matched to a gene: 2. The CDR3 extends over 15 amino acids. Germline V gives CDR1 LNHNV, CDR2 YYDKDF (reference sequence). The CDR3 region has the DNA TGTGCCACCAGCAGAGATCGGGGGGTCTCCTACGAGCAGTACTTC. It codes for CATSRDRGVSYEQYF.

This chain joins TRBV29-1 and TRBJ1-2; D perhaps matches TRBD1 (5 bases). This CDR3 spans 14 amino acids. The V end lost 7 bases, the J end lost 4 bases, and 19 bases lay between the germline ends. Germline CDR1 is SQVTM and CDR2 is ANQGSEA. The chain's CDR3 is CSAFRDSGGYGYTF. In DNA, the CDR3 is TGCAGCGCCTTTCGGGACTCGGGAGGCTATGGCTACACCTTC.

This rearrangement joins TRBV6-5 to TRBJ2-4; D is ambiguous. Trimming removed 5 bases at V and 0 bases at J, with 8 bases between. Germline V CDR1 and CDR2: MNHEY, SVGAGI. The CDR3 contains 14 residues. CDR3: CASSPGLAKNIQYF. The CDR3 DNA reads as TGTGCCAGCAGTCCAGGCTTAGCCAAAAACATTCAGTACTTC.

The chain couples TRBV6-5 to TRBJ1-5; D uncertain. CDR1 and CDR2 from the germline V gene are MNHEY and SVGAGI. V shed 5 bases and J shed 10 bases, with 18 bases lying between them. The CDR3 runs to 14 residues. The CDR3 DNA is TGTGCCAGCAGTCCTACATCAAGCCGGGTACCCCAGCATTTT. Translated, it gives CASSPTSSRVPQHF.

The V call is TRBV5-1, the J call TRBJ2-2, with 8 bases that match TRBD2. The CDR3 length is 14 residues. The germline gives CDR1 SGHRS, CDR2 YFSETQ. V trimming: 5 bases; J trimming: 5 bases; junction bases outside the gene matches: 5. CDR3 bases: TGCGCCAGCAGGAGCGGGGGCAGTACCGGGGAGCTGTTTTTT. It yields the protein CASRSGGSTGELFF.

The chain carries TRBV13 and TRBJ2-7; the D gene is possibly TRBD2 (5 bases). The V end was cut by 2 bases, the J end by 5 bases, with 22 bases between. The CDR3 spans 17 residues. Looked up from germline, CDR1 is PRHDT and CDR2 is FYEKMQ (reference sequence). CDR3: CASSLPAGDSGSDEQYF. The CDR3 bases are TGTGCCAGCAGCTTACCAGCCGGGGATAGTGGGTCTGACGAGCAGTACTTC.

The chain recombines TRBV30 with TRBJ2-7, with 7 bases fitting TRBD1. This CDR3 has 14 amino acids. In germline, CDR1 is GTSNPN, CDR2 SVGIG (reference sequence). J gave up 0 bases and V 1 base, and 3 bases lay outside the gene matches. The CDR3 here is CAWSAGTASYEQYF. The CDR3 bases are TGTGCCTGGAGTGCCGGGACAGCCTCCTACGAGCAGTACTTC.

The gene calls are TRBV9 and TRBJ2-5; 11 nucleotides line up with TRBD1. Germline-derived CDR1 and CDR2 are SGDLS and YYNGEE. V was clipped by 3 bases and J by 5 bases; unmatched bases: 9. This CDR3 comprises 16 residues. In DNA, the CDR3 is TGTGCCAGCAGCGCCTGGACAGGGGGCTATACCGAGACCCAGTACTTC. Residues: CASSAWTGGYTETQYF.

V and J are TRBV7-9 and TRBJ2-7, with 7 positions matching TRBD2. Trimming took 5 bases from V and 6 from J; bases not matched to a gene: 10. CDR1 SEHNR and CDR2 FQNEAQ come from the germline V gene (reference sequence). This CDR3 comprises 14 residues. Here the CDR3 DNA reads TGTGCCAGCAGCCCGTGGGGGGGAGTATCCGAGCAGTACTTC. Amino acid sequence: CASSPWGGVSEQYF.

The chain links TRBV11-2 to TRBJ2-1; D is unclear. Germline CDR1 and CDR2: SGHAT and FQNNGV. V was clipped by 3 bases and J by 7 bases, with 10 bases between them. The CDR3 is 13 residues long. The DNA for the CDR3 is TGTGCCAGCAGCTTTGCACTGTGGAATGAGCAGTTCTTC. This translates into CASSFALWNEQFF.

The V call is TRBV4-3, the J call TRBJ1-2; D unclear. Germline CDR1 LGHNA, CDR2 YSLEER. The CDR3 contains 14 residues. V lost 0 bases to trimming and J lost 1 base, with 6 bases between them. As DNA, the CDR3 is TGCGCCAGCAGCCAAGATGCGGATAACTATGGCTACACCTTC. Protein: CASSQDADNYGYTF.

The sample holds one count of this clone. The rearrangement uses TRBV7-2 and TRBJ1-5, with TRBD1 as a possible D gene (6 bases). The CDR3 is made up of 16 amino acids. In germline, CDR1 is SGHTA, CDR2 FQGNSA. V lost 0 bases to trimming and J lost 1 base, with 10 bases between them. The CDR3 region is CASSLAGGASNQPQHF. In nucleotides, the CDR3 is TGTGCCAGCAGCTTAGCTGGGGGCGCGAGCAATCAGCCCCAGCATTTT.

The chain carries TRBV19 and TRBJ2-4, with unresolved D. The CDR3 covers 15 residues. Trimming pared 1 base from V and 1 base from J, leaving 8 bases between. Germline CDR1 and CDR2: LNHDA and SQIVND (reference sequence). CDR3 amino acids: CASSIGTRAKNIQYF. The DNA for the CDR3 is TGTGCCAGTAGTATAGGAACTCGGGCCAAAAACATTCAGTACTTC.

The chain employs TRBV27 and TRBJ1-4; TRBD1 matches at 9 bases. The germline gives CDR1 MNHEY, CDR2 SMNVEV (reference sequence). This CDR3 spans 13 amino acids. V shed 3 bases, J shed 11 bases, and the junction held 4 bases outside the gene matches. Here the CDR3 reads CASSFWTGDKLFF. The CDR3 DNA sequence: TGTGCCAGCAGTTTTTGGACAGGGGACAAACTGTTTTTT.

The chain links TRBV7-6 to TRBJ2-3; 8 nucleotides match TRBD1. Germline CDR1 is SGHVS and CDR2 is FNYEAQ. With 7 bases clipped from V and 2 bases from J, the junction kept 11 bases outside the gene matches. CDR3 length: 16 amino acids. CDR3: CASTHGTGATTDTQYF. Written as DNA, the CDR3 is TGTGCCAGCACCCATGGGACAGGCGCCACCACAGATACGCAGTATTTT.

This clone appeared once. The chain has TRBV19 and TRBJ2-7; TRBD2 aligns across 11 bases. V was pared by 4 bases and J by 2 bases, with 4 bases of the junction left unmatched. The germline V gene encodes CDR1 LNHDA and CDR2 SQIVND (reference sequence). CDR3 length: 15 amino acids. The CDR3, as DNA: TGTGCCAGTAGTAAAAGACTAGCGGGAACCTACGAGCAGTACTTC. Translation: CASSKRLAGTYEQYF.

This clone turned up a few times. The chain joins TRBV27 to TRBJ2-7; 10 bases align to TRBD1. Losses at the gene ends were 5 bases for V and 3 bases for J; bases not matched to a gene: 7. The CDR3 has 15 residues. The V gene's germline CDR1 is MNHEY and CDR2 SMNVEV (reference sequence). The CDR3 DNA follows: TGTGCCAGCAGTCCGTGGACAGGGGGGCTCTACGAGCAGTACTTC. Protein product: CASSPWTGGLYEQYF.

This clone appeared once. The rearrangement uses TRBV27 and TRBJ1-2, with 8 bases that match TRBD1. Unmatched junction bases numbered 6, after V lost 4 bases and J lost 8 bases. The CDR3 spans 13 residues. The germline gives CDR1 MNHEY, CDR2 SMNVEV (reference sequence). CDR3 sequence: CASSYSGGHGYTF. In nucleotides, the CDR3 is TGTGCCAGCAGTTATTCAGGGGGCCACGGCTACACCTTC.

The CDR3 here is CATSDDPGLAATDTQYF. The DNA of the CDR3 is TGTGCCACCAGTGATGACCCGGGACTAGCGGCCACAGATACGCAGTATTTT. This chain links TRBV24-1 with TRBJ2-3; 11 bases align to TRBD2. V dropped 3 bases and J dropped 2; count of bases not matched to a gene: 6. Germline CDR1 KGHDR, CDR2 SFDVKD. The CDR3 extends over 17 amino acids.

The J gene is TRBJ1-5, the V gene TRBV2, with TRBD1 matching over 8 bases. The germline gives CDR1 SNHLY, CDR2 FYNNEI. J was trimmed by 0 bases and V by 8 bases; bases with no gene match: 6. The CDR3 runs 15 residues. CDR3 loop: CASSPGQVSNQPQHF. In DNA form, the CDR3 reads TGTGCCAGCTCCCCGGGACAGGTTAGCAATCAGCCCCAGCATTTT.

This chain uses TRBV10-3 with TRBJ2-1; 10 bases are a match to TRBD2. CDR1 and CDR2 from the germline V gene are ENHRY and SYGVKD. This CDR3 is built from 16 residues. The V gene end was trimmed by 6 bases and the J gene end by 9 bases; junction bases not matched to a gene: 14. The chain's CDR3 is CAISEALAGEGGEQFF. CDR3 coding DNA: TGTGCCATCAGCGAAGCCCTAGCGGGAGAAGGCGGTGAGCAGTTCTTC.